The TCR beta chain under discussion was sequenced for a study of T cells after posttransplantation cyclophosphamide. Findings of the study overall: Tissue-infiltrating T cells from skin or gut overlapped little with blood T cells. TRB clonality was highly associated with recipient CMV seropositivity and reactivation. Later post-transplant blood repertoires were often dominated by donor CD8+ memory clones.

TCRdb's copy holds only in-frame clones and misses some; the assay was immunoSEQ multiplex PCR. The repertoire consists of about 40,000 clones, none detected only once. At least ten counts were recorded for this clone. Its antigen remains unknown. There are 15 residues in the CDR3. The germline V gene has CDR1 SEHNR and CDR2 FQNEAQ (reference sequence). With 5 bases clipped from V and 6 bases from J, the junction kept 11 bases outside the gene matches. Peripheral blood was collected from the related graft donor on the marrow donation day. Sequences were obtained from PBMCs. The sequence came from a woman between 45 and 65 years old in good health and a related stem cell transplant donor. The chain links TRBV7-9 to TRBJ2-3, with 7 bases lining up with TRBD2. The chain's CDR3 is CASSPRDYSVDTQYF. The CDR3 DNA sequence: TGTGCCAGCAGCCCTAGGGACTATTCGGTGGATACGCAGTATTTT.